This is a list of T cell receptor beta chains from one sample in a study of shared clonotypes between healthy human individuals. Some clones are missing from TCRdb's copy, which holds only in-frame ones; the method was immunoSEQ multiplex PCR. Among about 2.4 million clones listed, roughly 93% were seen once. Specimen: naive CD4+ T cells from PBMCs. Receptors were obtained from a man between 18 and 29 years old in good health. Some clones in this sample may be carry-over from other donors' samples. Each CDR3 is given with its conserved first and last residue. A D gene is named only where the DNA matches it firmly. The size field is filled for only some rows; it gives once, few, many or a size class.

j_gene: TRBJ2-3
d_gene: NA
v_gene: TRBV18
abundance: NA
CDR3aa: CASSPRSSIFSSTDTQYF
CDR3nt: TGTGCCAGCTCACCACGATCCAGTATTTTTTCTAGCACAGATACGCAGTATTTT

j_gene: TRBJ2-7
d_gene: TRBD1
v_gene: TRBV29-1
abundance: NA
CDR3aa: CSVEWDRGAYEQYF
CDR3nt: TGCAGCGTTGAATGGGACAGGGGCGCGTACGAGCAGTACTTC

j_gene: TRBJ1-1
d_gene: NA
v_gene: TRBV6-6
abundance: NA
CDR3aa: CASSRLGNTEAFF
CDR3nt: TGTGCCAGCAGTCGATTAGGGAACACTGAAGCTTTCTTT

j_gene: TRBJ1-1
d_gene: NA
v_gene: TRBV6-1
abundance: once
CDR3aa: CASREYGGLAEAFF
CDR3nt: TGTGCCAGCAGGGAATATGGGGGTCTGGCTGAAGCTTTCTTT

j_gene: TRBJ2-7
d_gene: NA
v_gene: TRBV28
abundance: NA
CDR3aa: CASTTRGADDRYEQYF
CDR3nt: TGTGCCAGCACCACCAGGGGGGCAGACGATAGGTACGAGCAGTACTTC

j_gene: TRBJ2-5
d_gene: NA
v_gene: TRBV5-1
abundance: NA
CDR3aa: CASSFYEETQYF
CDR3nt: TGCGCCAGCAGCTTTTACGAAGAGACCCAGTACTTC

j_gene: TRBJ2-1
d_gene: NA
v_gene: TRBV10-3
abundance: NA
CDR3aa: CAISDRQGYLRQFF
CDR3nt: TGTGCCATCAGTGACAGGCAGGGGTACCTGAGGCAGTTCTTC

j_gene: TRBJ2-7
d_gene: TRBD2
v_gene: TRBV28
abundance: once
CDR3aa: CASSLAGGPNEQYF
CDR3nt: TGTGCCAGCAGCCTAGCGGGAGGGCCAAACGAGCAGTACTTC

j_gene: TRBJ2-2
d_gene: TRBD1
v_gene: TRBV10-3
abundance: NA
CDR3aa: CASQPGTGLNTGELFF
CDR3nt: TGTGCCAGCCAACCCGGGACAGGCCTGAACACCGGGGAGCTGTTTTTT

j_gene: TRBJ2-1
d_gene: NA
v_gene: TRBV18
abundance: NA
CDR3aa: CASSPSTGAYYNEQFF
CDR3nt: TGTGCCAGCTCACCCTCAACAGGAGCCTACTACAATGAGCAGTTCTTC

j_gene: TRBJ1-3
d_gene: TRBD1
v_gene: TRBV10-3
abundance: NA
CDR3aa: CAIRSTGLRNTIYF
CDR3nt: TGTGCCATCAGATCGACAGGGCTAAGAAACACCATATATTTT

j_gene: TRBJ2-7
d_gene: NA
v_gene: TRBV6-1
abundance: NA
CDR3aa: CASRVGAVDEQYF
CDR3nt: TGTGCCAGCCGCGTGGGAGCGGTCGACGAGCAGTACTTC

j_gene: TRBJ1-2
d_gene: TRBD1
v_gene: TRBV5-6
abundance: NA
CDR3aa: CASSNGQGDYGYTF
CDR3nt: TGTGCCAGCAGCAACGGACAGGGGGACTATGGCTACACCTTC

j_gene: TRBJ2-6
d_gene: NA
v_gene: TRBV11-3
abundance: NA
CDR3aa: CASSPRTGSGANVLTF
CDR3nt: TGTGCCAGCAGCCCCAGGACGGGCTCTGGGGCCAACGTCCTGACTTTC

j_gene: TRBJ1-1
d_gene: NA
v_gene: TRBV18
abundance: NA
CDR3aa: CASSPTQAGDTEAFF
CDR3nt: TGTGCCAGCTCACCAACTCAGGCAGGTGACACTGAAGCTTTCTTT

j_gene: TRBJ2-1
d_gene: TRBD1
v_gene: TRBV7-6
abundance: NA
CDR3aa: CASSLYGTGTYNEQFF
CDR3nt: TGTGCCAGCAGCTTATATGGGACAGGGACCTACAATGAGCAGTTCTTC

j_gene: TRBJ2-7
d_gene: NA
v_gene: TRBV7-2
abundance: NA
CDR3aa: CASSFPDYEQYF
CDR3nt: TGTGCCAGCAGCTTCCCTGACTACGAGCAGTACTTC

j_gene: TRBJ1-4
d_gene: NA
v_gene: TRBV7-2
abundance: once
CDR3aa: CASSPHSEKLFF
CDR3nt: TGTGCCAGCAGCCCCCACAGTGAAAAACTGTTTTTT

j_gene: TRBJ2-3
d_gene: NA
v_gene: TRBV19
abundance: NA
CDR3aa: CASSTRDLIFPDTQYF
CDR3nt: TGTGCCAGTAGTACCCGGGACTTGATATTCCCAGATACGCAGTATTTT

j_gene: TRBJ1-1
d_gene: NA
v_gene: TRBV28
abundance: few
CDR3aa: CASSLVGRAAFF
CDR3nt: TGTGCCAGCAGTTTAGTAGGGAGGGCAGCTTTCTTT

j_gene: TRBJ1-1
d_gene: NA
v_gene: TRBV5-1
abundance: NA
CDR3aa: CASGERGRDEQAFF
CDR3nt: TGCGCCAGCGGTGAGAGGGGTCGAGATGAACAGGCTTTCTTT

j_gene: TRBJ1-1
d_gene: NA
v_gene: TRBV7-6
abundance: NA
CDR3aa: CASSLLDSSGTEAFF
CDR3nt: TGTGCCAGCAGCTTATTAGACTCTTCAGGCACTGAAGCTTTCTTT

j_gene: TRBJ2-1
d_gene: TRBD2
v_gene: TRBV7-9
abundance: NA
CDR3aa: CASSLGKRLSGSNEQFF
CDR3nt: TGTGCCAGCAGCTTAGGGAAGCGGCTTAGCGGGTCCAATGAGCAGTTCTTC

j_gene: TRBJ2-4
d_gene: NA
v_gene: TRBV5-1
abundance: NA
CDR3aa: CASSFEAGGTPGANIQYF
CDR3nt: TGCGCCAGCAGCTTCGAAGCCGGCGGCACCCCAGGGGCGAACATTCAGTACTTC

j_gene: TRBJ2-5
d_gene: NA
v_gene: TRBV29-1
abundance: NA
CDR3aa: CSAGRGLQETQYF
CDR3nt: TGCAGCGCCGGCCGGGGCCTACAAGAGACCCAGTACTTC

j_gene: TRBJ2-5
d_gene: NA
v_gene: TRBV15
abundance: NA
CDR3aa: CATSRDLSQETQYF
CDR3nt: TGTGCCACCAGCAGAGATCTTAGCCAAGAGACCCAGTACTTC

j_gene: TRBJ1-4
d_gene: NA
v_gene: TRBV7-3
abundance: NA
CDR3aa: CASSFWEGNEKLFF
CDR3nt: TGTGCCAGCAGCTTCTGGGAGGGTAATGAAAAACTGTTTTTT

j_gene: TRBJ1-5
d_gene: NA
v_gene: TRBV7-9
abundance: NA
CDR3aa: CASSSESGAQPQHF
CDR3nt: TGTGCCAGCAGCTCCGAATCTGGGGCTCAGCCCCAGCATTTT

j_gene: TRBJ2-1
d_gene: NA
v_gene: TRBV5-6
abundance: once
CDR3aa: CASSLDQRADEQFF
CDR3nt: TGTGCCAGCAGCTTGGATCAGCGGGCCGATGAGCAGTTCTTC

j_gene: TRBJ2-5
d_gene: TRBD1
v_gene: TRBV19
abundance: NA
CDR3aa: CASRPGTGGVGETQYF
CDR3nt: TGTGCCAGTAGACCCGGGACAGGGGGAGTAGGGGAGACCCAGTACTTC

j_gene: TRBJ2-5
d_gene: NA
v_gene: TRBV5-1
abundance: few
CDR3aa: CASSLEGGETQYF
CDR3nt: TGCGCCAGCAGCTTGGAGGGGGGAGAGACCCAGTACTTC

j_gene: TRBJ2-7
d_gene: TRBD1
v_gene: TRBV5-1
abundance: NA
CDR3aa: CASSLTGQGYEQYF
CDR3nt: TGCGCCAGCAGCCTGACGGGACAGGGGTACGAGCAGTACTTC

j_gene: TRBJ2-7
d_gene: NA
v_gene: TRBV10-1
abundance: NA
CDR3aa: CASPNRGTVFTYEQYF
CDR3nt: TGCGCCAGCCCTAACCGCGGGACAGTTTTTACCTACGAGCAGTACTTC

j_gene: TRBJ1-2
d_gene: NA
v_gene: TRBV28
abundance: NA
CDR3aa: CASSPPWRKQGYTF
CDR3nt: TGTGCCAGCAGTCCACCTTGGCGCAAGCAAGGCTACACCTTC

j_gene: TRBJ2-5
d_gene: NA
v_gene: TRBV7-3
abundance: NA
CDR3aa: CASSLKGLGETQYF
CDR3nt: TGTGCCAGCAGCTTAAAAGGGCTCGGGGAGACCCAGTACTTC

j_gene: TRBJ2-7
d_gene: NA
v_gene: TRBV7-2
abundance: NA
CDR3aa: CASSLVGSQIRGLEQYF
CDR3nt: TGTGCCAGCAGCTTAGTGGGAAGTCAGATCAGGGGCCTCGAGCAGTACTTC

j_gene: TRBJ2-3
d_gene: NA
v_gene: TRBV7-9
abundance: NA
CDR3aa: CASSLTSNGLTDTQYF
CDR3nt: TGTGCCAGCAGCTTAACTAGCAACGGGCTCACAGATACGCAGTATTTT

j_gene: TRBJ2-7
d_gene: TRBD1
v_gene: TRBV28
abundance: once
CDR3aa: CASRNPMDRRQYF
CDR3nt: TGTGCCAGCAGGAACCCGATGGACAGGCGGCAGTACTTC

j_gene: TRBJ1-2
d_gene: TRBD1
v_gene: TRBV27
abundance: NA
CDR3aa: CASSFSTGGFGYTF
CDR3nt: TGTGCCAGCAGTTTCTCGACAGGGGGTTTTGGCTACACCTTC

j_gene: TRBJ1-4
d_gene: NA
v_gene: TRBV5-1
abundance: NA
CDR3aa: CASSLGGGNEKLFF
CDR3nt: TGCGCCAGCAGCTTGGGTGGTGGTAATGAAAAACTGTTTTTT

j_gene: TRBJ1-2
d_gene: NA
v_gene: TRBV6-5
abundance: NA
CDR3aa: CASKELVGVNYGYTF
CDR3nt: TGTGCCAGCAAAGAACTCGTAGGGGTTAACTATGGCTACACCTTC

j_gene: TRBJ2-7
d_gene: NA
v_gene: TRBV28
abundance: NA
CDR3aa: CASSLGRGDEQYF
CDR3nt: TGTGCCAGCAGTTTAGGGAGAGGGGACGAGCAGTACTTC

j_gene: TRBJ1-4
d_gene: NA
v_gene: TRBV7-2
abundance: NA
CDR3aa: CASSLVTGREKLFF
CDR3nt: TGTGCCAGCAGCTTAGTGACGGGGAGGGAAAAACTGTTTTTT

j_gene: TRBJ1-2
d_gene: NA
v_gene: TRBV18
abundance: NA
CDR3aa: CASSPPGLTF
CDR3nt: TGTGCCAGCTCACCACCGGGGCTCACCTTC

j_gene: TRBJ2-1
d_gene: TRBD1
v_gene: TRBV9
abundance: once
CDR3aa: CASSVATGGQGIRNEQFF
CDR3nt: TGTGCCAGCAGCGTAGCTACGGGGGGACAGGGTATTCGCAATGAGCAGTTCTTC